The 29 T cell receptor beta chains below come from one sample, sequenced in a study of blood T cell repertoires in COVID-19. Measured with immunoSEQ multiplex PCR; TCRdb has only the in-frame clones, and not every one. The profile shows approximately 250,000 clones, 84% of them singletons. The material sequenced was peripheral blood. Source of these receptors: a human donor in a cohort sampled during active COVID-19.

V gene TRBV19 combines with J gene TRBJ2-7; 7 bases are shared with TRBD1. Germline CDR1 and CDR2: LNHDA and SQIVND (reference sequence). Unmatched junction bases numbered 3, after V lost 4 bases and J lost 0 bases. The CDR3 contains 14 residues. The CDR3 DNA is TGTGCCAGTAGTACACAGGGGTACTCCTACGAGCAGTACTTC. The encoded protein is CASSTQGYSYEQYF.

The V call is TRBV3-1 (or the pseudogene TRBV3-2), the J call TRBJ2-5, with D perhaps TRBD1 (6 bases). The CDR3 contains 16 residues. CDR1 LGHDT and CDR2 YNNKEL come from the germline V gene (reference sequence). Trimming removed 6 bases at V and 4 bases at J, with 21 bases between. The CDR3 DNA sequence: TGTGCCAGCAGTAATACAGGGAAATCATTAATAGAGACCCAGTACTTC. Translating it yields CASSNTGKSLIETQYF.

This rearrangement joins TRBV6-4 to TRBJ1-2, with a tentative D call TRBD1 (6 bases). V was clipped by 5 bases and J by 7 bases, with 8 bases between them. Germline loops: CDR1 MRHNA, CDR2 SNTAGT. The CDR3 is made up of 11 amino acids. In DNA form, the CDR3 reads TGTGCCAGCAGTTCAGGGGTTGGCTACACCTTC. It is translated as CASSSGVGYTF.

The chain uses TRBV28 and TRBJ1-5, with D possibly being TRBD1 (5 bases). CDR3 size: 16 residues. V was trimmed by 3 bases and J by 2 bases, leaving 14 bases between them. Germline CDR1 reads MDHEN; CDR2 reads SYDVKM. CDR3 sequence: CASSLGDGGGNQPQHF. In DNA, the CDR3 is TGTGCCAGCAGTTTGGGGGACGGAGGGGGCAATCAGCCCCAGCATTTT.

The CDR3 bases are TGTGCCAGCAGCTTGGACGGGAGACAGGGGGCCAAAAACATTCAGTACTTC. Its protein product is CASSLDGRQGAKNIQYF. The J gene is TRBJ2-4, the V gene TRBV5-6, with TRBD1 matching over 8 bases. Unmatched junction bases numbered 6, after V lost 0 bases and J lost 1 base. The CDR3 runs to 17 residues. CDR1 is SGHDT, CDR2 YYEEEE, per germline.

This chain uses TRBV5-1 with TRBJ2-5; 8 bases map to TRBD1. Per germline, CDR1 SGHRS and CDR2 YFSETQ. The V and J ends lost 2 bases and 5 bases, in that order; junction bases with no gene match: 17. CDR3 size: 18 residues. The CDR3 nucleotides are TGCGCCAGCAGCTTCGGAGACAGGGGTGTCAGAGTAAGGGAGACCCAGTACTTC. Protein product: CASSFGDRGVRVRETQYF. The complete variable domain, with remaining parts taken from reference TRBV5-1 and TRBJ2-5, reads KAGVTQTPRYLIKTRGQQVTLSCSPISGHRSVSWYQQTPGQGLQFLFEYFSETQRNKGNFPGRFSGRQFSNSRSEMNVSTLELGDSALYLCASSFGDRGVRVRETQYFGPGTRLLVL.

The genes are TRBV5-4 and TRBJ1-1; 8 bases are a match to TRBD1. This CDR3 contains 15 residues. The V and J ends lost 0 bases and 4 bases, in that order; junction bases with no gene match: 5. CDR1 SGHNT and CDR2 YYREEE come from the germline V gene (reference sequence). The DNA for the CDR3 is TGTGCCAGCAGCTTGGATGCAGGGGGCCTCACTGAAGCTTTCTTT. Protein: CASSLDAGGLTEAFF. Complete variable domain (other parts from reference TRBV5-4 and TRBJ1-1): ETGVTQSPTHLIKTRGQQVTLRCSSQSGHNTVSWYQQALGQGPQFIFQYYREEENGRGNFPPRFSGLQFPNYSSELNVNALELDDSALYLCASSLDAGGLTEAFFGQGTRLTVV.

This clone was detected only once. The chain combines TRBV4-3 with TRBJ2-6; TRBD1 might be the D (7 bases). Germline V gives CDR1 LGHNA, CDR2 YSLEER. V was trimmed by 0 bases and J by 2 bases, leaving 23 bases between them. This CDR3 region has 21 residues. CDR3 in amino acids: CASSQDSVMAGGYPGANVLTF. The DNA of the CDR3 is TGCGCCAGCAGCCAAGACTCTGTTATGGCAGGGGGGTATCCTGGGGCCAACGTCCTGACTTTC.

This clone was picked up a small number of times. V gene TRBV5-1 combines with J gene TRBJ1-1, with D unresolved. The CDR3 runs 13 residues. Germline lookup yields CDR1 SGHRS and CDR2 YFSETQ. V gave up 4 bases and J gave up 1 base, with 8 bases separating them. CDR3 in amino acids: CASSNNGNTEAFF. CDR3 coding DNA: TGCGCCAGCAGCAACAATGGGAACACTGAAGCTTTCTTT.

This clone was detected only a few times. The chain carries TRBV5-4 and TRBJ1-4, with 8 bases matching TRBD1. Losses at the gene ends were 3 bases for V and 8 bases for J; bases not matched to a gene: 6. The CDR3 runs to 14 residues. Germline V gene sequence: CDR1 SGHNT, CDR2 YYREEE (reference sequence). The CDR3 DNA reads as TGTGCCAGCAGCTCGGACAGGGTTGGAGAAAAACTGTTTTTT. Translating gives CASSSDRVGEKLFF. The whole variable domain, filled in from reference TRBV5-4 and TRBJ1-4, reads ETGVTQSPTHLIKTRGQQVTLRCSSQSGHNTVSWYQQALGQGPQFIFQYYREEENGRGNFPPRFSGLQFPNYSSELNVNALELDDSALYLCASSSDRVGEKLFFGSGTQLSVL.

In this sample, this clone turned up once. The chain has TRBV10-1 and TRBJ2-3, with 8 positions matching TRBD1. Germline V gives CDR1 WNHNN, CDR2 SYGVQD (reference sequence). Trimming at V came to 0 bases and at J to 2 bases, leaving 10 bases not matched to a gene. This CDR3 has 18 amino acids. The CDR3 coding sequence is TGCGCCAGCAGTGAGTCATTAGCAGGGGGCATCTCCACAGATACGCAGTATTTT. Protein sequence: CASSESLAGGISTDTQYF.

The chain employs TRBV5-1 and TRBJ2-7; D gene uncertain. This CDR3 contains 16 residues. Trimming pared 4 bases from V and 1 base from J, leaving 18 bases between. CDR1 is SGHRS and CDR2 is YFSETQ in the germline V gene. This CDR3 reads CASSPRSRTKSYEQYF. The CDR3 DNA is TGCGCCAGCAGCCCGAGGTCCCGAACGAAATCCTACGAGCAGTACTTC.

DNA of the CDR3: TGTGCCAGCAGCTCCGAAGCAGGGGGTGCTAACTATGGCTACACCTTC. The encoded protein is CASSSEAGGANYGYTF. The V and J genes are TRBV7-9 and TRBJ1-2, with 7 nucleotides matching TRBD1. This CDR3 is 16 amino acids long. V gave up 4 bases and J gave up 0 bases; unmatched junction bases: 8. Germline CDR1 reads SEHNR; CDR2 reads FQNEAQ (reference sequence).

This clone appeared a single time. CDR3: CASSFLVGQGAYSGNTIYF. In DNA, the CDR3 is TGTGCCAGCAGCTTCCTCGTGGGACAGGGGGCCTACTCTGGAAACACCATATATTTT. The rearrangement uses TRBV7-2 and TRBJ1-3, with 12 bases fitting TRBD1. Germline-derived CDR1 and CDR2 are SGHTA and FQGNSA. J gave up 0 bases and V 3 bases, and 9 bases lay outside the gene matches. The CDR3 spans 19 residues.

V usage is TRBV11-2 and J usage is TRBJ1-1, with D perhaps TRBD1 (5 bases). The V end was cut by 5 bases, the J end by 7 bases, with 11 bases between. Germline assignment: CDR1 SGHAT and CDR2 FQNNGV. This CDR3 spans 12 amino acids. The CDR3 protein is CASSPDRFEAFF. CDR3 DNA sequence: TGTGCCAGCAGCCCAGACAGATTTGAAGCTTTCTTT.

The chain is built from TRBV29-1 and TRBJ1-2; D remains unclear. Germline CDR1 and CDR2: SQVTM and ANQGSEA. Trimming stripped 6 bases from V and 5 bases from J, with 13 bases between. This CDR3 spans 12 amino acids. CDR3 region: CSVDDNQYGYTF. In DNA, the CDR3 is TGCAGCGTCGATGACAACCAATATGGCTACACCTTC.

In this sample, this clone turned up many times. This rearrangement joins TRBV4-1 to TRBJ2-7; 9 positions agree with TRBD2. CDR1 MGHRA and CDR2 YSYEKL come from the germline V gene. With V trimmed by 0 bases and J by 0 bases, 0 bases remained unmatched. The CDR3 covers 15 residues. DNA for the CDR3: TGCGCCAGCAGCCAAGAGACTAGCGGCTCCTACGAGCAGTACTTC. Residues: CASSQETSGSYEQYF.

V and J are TRBV7-8 and TRBJ2-7, with 7 bases aligning to TRBD1. With 4 bases clipped from V and 3 bases from J, the junction kept 9 bases outside the gene matches. The germline V gene encodes CDR1 SGHVS and CDR2 FQNEAQ. The CDR3 sequence is 15 residues long. The CDR3 region has the DNA TGTGCCAGCAGCTGGTCGACAGGGATATACTACGAGCAGTACTTC. Translated: CASSWSTGIYYEQYF.

CDR3 DNA sequence: TGTGCCAGTAGTATCTTGCCAGGGCCCTACGAGCAGTACTTC. The encoded protein is CASSILPGPYEQYF. V usage is TRBV19 and J usage is TRBJ2-7; D is possibly TRBD1 (5 bases). Germline loops: CDR1 LNHDA, CDR2 SQIVND (reference sequence). V gave up 3 bases and J gave up 2 bases, with 11 bases separating them. This CDR3 spans 14 amino acids. Supplemented by reference TRBV19 and TRBJ2-7, the full variable domain reads DGGITQSPKYLFRKEGQNVTLSCEQNLNHDAMYWYRQDPGQGLRLIYYSQIVNDFQKGDIAEGYSVSREKKESFPLTVTSAQKNPTAFYLCASSILPGPYEQYFGPGTRLTVT.

V and J are TRBV29-1 and TRBJ1-6, with D maybe TRBD1 (6 bases). This CDR3 spans 13 amino acids. The germline V gene has CDR1 SQVTM and CDR2 ANQGSEA. The V gene lost 4 bases and the J gene lost 7 bases, with 11 bases spanning the gap. The CDR3 bases are TGCAGCGTTGTGCAGGGGCCGAATTCACCCCTCCACTTT. Protein product: CSVVQGPNSPLHF.

The chain couples TRBV27 to TRBJ2-3; 13 bases line up with TRBD2. The V gene end was trimmed by 5 bases and the J gene end by 4 bases; junction bases not matched to a gene: 3. Germline V CDR1 and CDR2: MNHEY, SMNVEV (reference sequence). This CDR3 comprises 15 residues. The CDR3 DNA sequence: TGTGCCAGCAGTGGACTAGCGGGAGTTTCAGATACGCAGTATTTT. Amino acids: CASSGLAGVSDTQYF.

This chain joins TRBV5-1 and TRBJ1-2, with D tentatively TRBD1 (6 bases). CDR3 length: 15 amino acids. The V gene's germline CDR1 is SGHRS and CDR2 YFSETQ. V dropped 1 base and J dropped 2 bases, with 12 bases sitting between them. CDR3 coding DNA: TGCGCCAGCAGCTTGTCTGCTCAGGGGAACTATGGCTACACCTTC. It specifies CASSLSAQGNYGYTF.

J is TRBJ2-5 and V is TRBV11-2; 14 bases align to TRBD2. V lost 2 bases, J lost 4 bases, and 3 bases stayed unmatched. CDR1 and CDR2 from the germline V gene are SGHAT and FQNNGV. The CDR3 contains 16 residues. CDR3 sequence (DNA): TGTGCCAGCAGCTTACCCGGACTAGCGGGGGGAGAGACCCAGTACTTC. It is translated as CASSLPGLAGGETQYF.

The CDR3 is CASSPRTGLFVTNEKLFF. The DNA of the CDR3 is TGCGCCAGCAGCCCAAGGACAGGACTTTTCGTAACTAATGAAAAACTGTTTTTT. The rearrangement uses TRBV5-1 and TRBJ1-4; 7 bases are a match to TRBD1. Trimming cost V 4 bases and J 1 base; bases outside gene matches: 13. This CDR3 is 18 amino acids long. Germline V CDR1 and CDR2: SGHRS, YFSETQ.

This chain links TRBV18 with TRBJ2-2; D is perhaps TRBD2 (5 bases). Trimming removed 1 base from V and 7 bases from J, with 19 bases in between. The CDR3 totals 17 residues. Per the germline V gene, CDR1 is KGHSH and CDR2 is LQKENI. CDR3 sequence reads: CASSPLFPGSIGGELFF. DNA for the CDR3: TGTGCCAGCTCACCACTGTTTCCGGGGAGCATTGGCGGGGAGCTGTTTTTT.

CDR3 nucleotide sequence: TGTGCCAGCATCCACTTAAATGAAAAACTGTTTTTT. As protein: CASIHLNEKLFF. The rearrangement links TRBV27 to TRBJ1-4; D is unclear. The V end was cut by 7 bases, the J end by 5 bases, with 8 bases between. Germline CDR1 reads MNHEY; CDR2 reads SMNVEV (reference sequence). The CDR3 has 12 residues.

The chain couples TRBV29-1 to TRBJ1-2; 8 bases line up with TRBD1. V lost 3 bases and J lost 8; bases outside the gene matches: 8. The CDR3 contains 13 residues. Germline values: CDR1 SQVTM, CDR2 ANQGSEA. CDR3 bases: TGCAGCGTTGAGGCCCAGGGGGCGGGAGGCTACACCTTC. This codes for CSVEAQGAGGYTF.

The V call is TRBV9, the J call TRBJ2-3; 9 bases line up with TRBD2. The CDR3 is 15 amino acids. Germline V lookup: CDR1 SGDLS, CDR2 YYNGEE. With V trimmed by 0 bases and J by 7 bases, 6 bases remained unmatched. The CDR3 is CASSVGGRAGNTQYF. In nucleotides, the CDR3 is TGTGCCAGCAGCGTAGGCGGGAGGGCGGGGAATACGCAGTATTTT.

The rearrangement links TRBV12-3 or TRBV12-4 to TRBJ1-2, with D perhaps TRBD1 (6 bases). The CDR3 is made up of 13 amino acids. V was clipped by 3 bases and J by 4 bases, with 9 bases between them. The CDR3 DNA follows: TGTGCCAGCAGTTTGGCACAGGGCTATGGCTACACCTTC. This codes for CASSLAQGYGYTF.